These 27 T cell receptor beta chains were sequenced from one sample in a study of shared clonotypes between healthy human individuals. CD45RO-negative CD8 cells positively selected for CCR7 made up the naive population, which excluded terminally differentiated effector memory CD45RA+ cells. The method was immunoSEQ multiplex PCR; TCRdb's version includes in-frame clones alone and lacks a portion of them. The repertoire includes around 1.9 million clones, 93% of them detected once, and under 2% sits in the top ten. Sequencing was done on a sample of naive CD8+ T cells from PBMCs. All receptors come from a young man in good health. Some clones in this sample may be carry-over from other donors' samples.

This clone was counted once. CDR3 nucleotide sequence: TGTGCCAGCAGTTACTCGGCCGGGACAGTTTCCTACGAGCAGTACTTC. Translating gives CASSYSAGTVSYEQYF. The chain joins TRBV6-5 to TRBJ2-7; 7 nucleotides match TRBD1. This CDR3 contains 16 residues. V was clipped by 0 bases and J by 1 base; unmatched bases: 6. The germline V gene encodes CDR1 MNHEY and CDR2 SVGAGI.

The chain carries TRBV11-2 and TRBJ1-2; perhaps TRBD1 as D (6 bases). Germline CDR1 is SGHAT and CDR2 is FQNNGV. CDR3 length: 19 amino acids. The ends were cut back, 1 base at V and 7 bases at J, with 28 bases in the middle. As DNA, the CDR3 is TGTGCCAGCAGCTTAGGTGTCATCCTTGGGGCAGGGGATCAGGGTGGCTACACCTTC. As protein: CASSLGVILGAGDQGGYTF.

This chain uses TRBV7-3 with TRBJ2-1; 7 positions match TRBD2. V was clipped by 5 bases and J by 7 bases; unmatched bases: 8. The CDR3 sequence is 14 residues long. Germline values: CDR1 SGHTA, CDR2 FQGTGA. As DNA, the CDR3 is TGTGCCAGCAGCCCTCTCGGAGCGGGGAATGAGCAGTTCTTC. Protein sequence: CASSPLGAGNEQFF.

This CDR3 is CASSSSRGWETQYF. For the CDR3, the DNA is TGTGCCAGCAGTTCGTCCAGGGGTTGGGAGACCCAGTACTTC. The chain combines TRBV28 with TRBJ2-5; TRBD1 is a possible D gene (6 bases). Germline CDR1 is MDHEN and CDR2 is SYDVKM. The V gene lost 4 bases and the J gene lost 5 bases, with 14 bases spanning the gap. This CDR3 is built from 14 residues.

The chain couples TRBV5-4 to TRBJ1-2; maybe TRBD1 (5 bases). The length of the CDR3 is 14 residues. The V and J ends lost 2 bases and 7 bases respectively, with 15 bases between them. Germline CDR1 is SGHNT and CDR2 is YYREEE (reference sequence). CDR3 in amino acids: CASSFVLGAFGYTF. The DNA for the CDR3 is TGTGCCAGCAGCTTCGTTTTAGGGGCCTTTGGCTACACCTTC.

The chain carries TRBV9 and TRBJ1-4; 7 bases line up with TRBD1. Germline CDR1 and CDR2: SGDLS and YYNGEE. The CDR3 is 14 residues long. With V trimmed by 0 bases and J by 6 bases, 2 bases remained unmatched. In DNA, the CDR3 is TGTGCCAGCAGCGTAGGGGACAGTTATGAAAAACTGTTTTTT. This codes for CASSVGDSYEKLFF.

The chain combines TRBV2 with TRBJ2-1; 9 bases align to TRBD2. V was clipped by 5 bases and J by 6 bases; unmatched bases: 8. CDR1 is SNHLY, CDR2 FYNNEI, per germline. CDR3 length: 15 residues. For the CDR3, the DNA is TGTGCCAGCAGTATTTGGCGGGAGGGCCTCAATGAGCAGTTCTTC. Its protein product is CASSIWREGLNEQFF.

A single count supports this clone. This chain uses TRBV5-6 with TRBJ2-1, with D possibly being TRBD1 or TRBD2 (6 bases each). CDR3 length equals 15 residues. Germline V gene data show CDR1 as SGHDT and CDR2 as YYEEEE. Deletions cut 6 bases from V and 9 bases from J, with 22 bases between. CDR3 region: CASTLGGSKVSEQFF. DNA of the CDR3: TGTGCCAGCACTCTAGGGGGGAGTAAGGTCAGTGAGCAGTTCTTC.

The chain recombines TRBV7-9 with TRBJ2-5; D is possibly TRBD2 (6 bases). Germline lookup yields CDR1 SEHNR and CDR2 FQNEAQ (reference sequence). The CDR3 length is 13 residues. Trimming removed 6 bases from V and 1 base from J, with 9 bases in between. CDR3 region: CASRPSAQETQYF. In DNA form, the CDR3 reads TGTGCCAGCAGACCTAGCGCCCAAGAGACCCAGTACTTC.

This clone was recorded once. The chain recombines TRBV11-2 with TRBJ2-3; unclear D gene. The CDR3 consists of 17 residues. Per the germline V gene, CDR1 is SGHAT and CDR2 is FQNNGV. V lost 1 base, J lost 2 bases, and 16 bases lay in between. CDR3 amino acids: CASSLVSPVSPTDTQYF. The CDR3 DNA sequence: TGTGCCAGCAGCTTAGTTAGTCCGGTCTCTCCCACAGATACGCAGTATTTT. Filled out from reference TRBV11-2 and TRBJ2-3, the complete variable domain reads EAGVAQSPRYKIIEKRQSVAFWCNPISGHATLYWYQQILGQGPKLLIQFQNNGVVDDSQLPKDRFSAERLKGVDSTLKIQPAKLEDSAVYLCASSLVSPVSPTDTQYFGPGTRLTVL.

The chain is built from TRBV6-5 and TRBJ1-5; D remains unclear. Trimming removed 0 bases at V and 7 bases at J, with 7 bases between. The germline V gene encodes CDR1 MNHEY and CDR2 SVGAGI. The CDR3 covers 13 residues. The CDR3 loop reads CASSYSRSQPQHF. DNA for the CDR3: TGTGCCAGCAGTTACTCGAGGAGCCAGCCCCAGCATTTT.

V and J are TRBV13 and TRBJ2-1; no clear D gene. This CDR3 has 16 amino acids. Germline V gene data show CDR1 as PRHDT and CDR2 as FYEKMQ (reference sequence). Trimming removed 1 base from V and 5 bases from J, with 15 bases in between. CDR3 amino acids: CASSLAGSHLNNEQFF. For the CDR3, the DNA is TGTGCCAGCAGCTTAGCAGGCTCCCACCTCAACAATGAGCAGTTCTTC.

This chain uses TRBV10-2 with TRBJ2-6, with unresolved D. Germline CDR1 reads WSHSY; CDR2 reads SAAADI. There are 15 residues in the CDR3. The germline V and J ends were trimmed by 0 bases and 2 bases, with 5 bases remaining between them. CDR3 sequence reads: CASSESLAGANVLTF. The CDR3, as DNA: TGCGCCAGCAGTGAGTCGTTGGCTGGGGCCAACGTCCTGACTTTC.

J is TRBJ2-1 and V is TRBV28; D uncertain. V was trimmed by 2 bases and J by 8 bases, leaving 13 bases between them. This CDR3 comprises 14 residues. Looked up from germline, CDR1 is MDHEN and CDR2 is SYDVKM. DNA for the CDR3: TGTGCCAGCAGTTTAGGGTCCCAGGTTCATGAGCAGTTCTTC. It is translated as CASSLGSQVHEQFF.

V and J are TRBV11-2 and TRBJ2-7; D ambiguous. Per germline, CDR1 SGHAT and CDR2 FQNNGV. The CDR3 totals 13 residues. V lost 1 base and J 7 bases, leaving 11 bases between the germline ends. CDR3: CASSLAFEYEQYF. The CDR3 nucleotides are TGTGCCAGCAGCTTAGCGTTCGAATATGAGCAGTACTTC. Full variable domain (remainder filled in from reference TRBV11-2 and TRBJ2-7): EAGVAQSPRYKIIEKRQSVAFWCNPISGHATLYWYQQILGQGPKLLIQFQNNGVVDDSQLPKDRFSAERLKGVDSTLKIQPAKLEDSAVYLCASSLAFEYEQYFGPGTRLTVT.

The chain employs TRBV10-3 and TRBJ2-3; D possibly corresponds to TRBD2 (5 bases). The germline CDR1 and CDR2 sequences are ENHRY and SYGVKD. V dropped 0 bases and J dropped 6 bases, with 10 bases sitting between them. The CDR3 is 14 amino acids. CDR3 sequence: CAISESSSGDTQYF. The CDR3 DNA reads as TGTGCCATCAGTGAGTCCTCTTCGGGGGATACGCAGTATTTT.

As DNA, the CDR3 is TGTGCCAGCCCAGGCCCGAACACCGGGGAGCTGTTTTTT. Its protein product is CASPGPNTGELFF. The chain combines TRBV6-6 with TRBJ2-2, with D uncertain. The CDR3 has 13 residues. The V gene's germline CDR1 is MNHNY and CDR2 SVGAGI (reference sequence). Trimming shortened V by 8 bases and J by 0 bases, and 7 bases separated the two germline ends.

The chain couples TRBV19 to TRBJ2-5, with D perhaps matching TRBD1 or TRBD2 (5 bases each). Trimming took off 4 bases at V and 1 base at J, with 19 bases between the two ends. Germline V gives CDR1 LNHDA, CDR2 SQIVND (reference sequence). There are 17 residues in the CDR3. Here the CDR3 reads CASSTGALGGTQETQYF. The CDR3 DNA reads as TGTGCCAGTAGTACCGGGGCCCTGGGTGGGACCCAAGAGACCCAGTACTTC.

The chain is built from TRBV7-9 and TRBJ1-1, with D possibly matching TRBD1 (6 bases). The CDR3 has 16 amino acids. Trimming stripped 3 bases from V and 0 bases from J, with 14 bases between. Germline V gene data show CDR1 as SEHNR and CDR2 as FQNEAQ (reference sequence). CDR3: CASSFPAGTLNTEAFF. The CDR3 DNA reads as TGTGCCAGCAGCTTCCCCGCCGGGACACTGAACACTGAAGCTTTCTTT. Looking up the rest from reference TRBV7-9 and TRBJ1-1 gives the full variable domain: DTGVSQNPRHKITKRGQNVTFRCDPISEHNRLYWYRQTLGQGPEFLTYFQNEAQLEKSRLLSDRFSAERPKGSFSTLEIQRTEQGDSAMYLCASSFPAGTLNTEAFFGQGTRLTVV.

The V and J genes are TRBV5-8 and TRBJ2-7, with TRBD1 identical over 10 bases. Germline V gene lookup returns CDR1 SGHTS and CDR2 YDEGEE. This CDR3 comprises 14 residues. Losses at the gene ends were 0 bases for V and 3 bases for J; bases not matched to a gene: 0. CDR3 bases: TGTGCCAGCAGCTTGGGGACAGGGGGCTACGAGCAGTACTTC. This encodes CASSLGTGGYEQYF.

The chain recombines TRBV28 with TRBJ1-5; 8 nucleotides match TRBD1. The CDR3 length is 15 residues. The V and J ends lost 8 bases and 3 bases, in that order; junction bases with no gene match: 9. Germline V CDR1 and CDR2: MDHEN, SYDVKM. The CDR3 nucleotides read TGTGCCAGCGGGGACAGGAATACAATCAATCAGCCCCAGCATTTT. The encoded protein is CASGDRNTINQPQHF.

This sequence joins TRBV5-4 and TRBJ2-7; perhaps TRBD2 as D (5 bases). Per the germline V gene, CDR1 is SGHNT and CDR2 is YYREEE (reference sequence). This CDR3 comprises 12 residues. Trimming stripped 5 bases from V and 5 bases from J, with 11 bases between. The CDR3 DNA follows: TGTGCCAGCAGAGCCGAGGGTGACGAGCAGTACTTC. This translates into CASRAEGDEQYF.

The chain employs TRBV30 and TRBJ1-6, with D perhaps TRBD1 (5 bases). CDR1 GTSNPN and CDR2 SVGIG come from the germline V gene (reference sequence). The CDR3 runs 14 residues. V was shortened by 5 bases and J by 8 bases, with 16 bases between the two germline ends. CDR3 protein: CAWGPGTGDSPLHF. CDR3 nucleotides: TGTGCCTGGGGTCCCGGGACCGGGGATTCACCCCTCCACTTT.

The chain employs TRBV10-3 and TRBJ1-2, with unresolved D. CDR3 size: 18 residues. Germline CDR1 is ENHRY and CDR2 is SYGVKD. V gave up 2 bases and J gave up 2 bases, with 21 bases separating them. The CDR3 reads CAISEGLMLGRLNYGYTF. CDR3 sequence (DNA): TGTGCCATCAGTGAGGGGTTAATGTTGGGCAGACTAAACTATGGCTACACCTTC.

The chain recombines TRBV6-5 with TRBJ2-7, with D uncertain. The CDR3 contains 10 residues. CDR1 and CDR2 from the germline V gene are MNHEY and SVGAGI. Between the trimmed V and J ends, which lost 7 bases and 2 bases, there was a span of 3 bases. CDR3 region: CASNPYEQYF. As DNA, the CDR3 is TGTGCCAGCAATCCCTACGAGCAGTACTTC.

This chain connects TRBV19 to TRBJ1-1, with D uncertain. Germline V CDR1 and CDR2: LNHDA, SQIVND (reference sequence). V lost 4 bases to trimming and J lost 1 base, with 19 bases between them. The CDR3 consists of 17 residues. CDR3 in DNA: TGTGCCAGTAGTACAAAATGGATTCCTCCAACGAACACTGAAGCTTTCTTT. Translation: CASSTKWIPPTNTEAFF. The whole variable domain, filled in from reference TRBV19 and TRBJ1-1, reads DGGITQSPKYLFRKEGQNVTLSCEQNLNHDAMYWYRQDPGQGLRLIYYSQIVNDFQKGDIAEGYSVSREKKESFPLTVTSAQKNPTAFYLCASSTKWIPPTNTEAFFGQGTRLTVV.

The chain couples TRBV7-9 to TRBJ1-2, with a tentative D call TRBD1 (6 bases). The germline CDR1 and CDR2 sequences are SEHNR and FQNEAQ (reference sequence). V was pared by 2 bases and J by 6 bases, with 16 bases between. This CDR3 is built from 15 residues. The CDR3 bases are TGTGCCAGCAGCTTAACCAATCAGGGGCGCGATGGCTACACCTTC. This translates into CASSLTNQGRDGYTF.